Presented here are 30 T cell receptor beta chains from one specimen sequenced in a study of blood T cell repertoires in COVID-19. TCRdb's table, derived via immunoSEQ multiplex PCR, lists solely in-frame clones and lacks some. The sample yields more than 300,000 clones, roughly 89% seen once. Sequences were obtained from peripheral blood. All receptors come from a woman aged 18-29 years who had recovered from COVID-19.

This sequence joins TRBV3-1 (or the pseudogene TRBV3-2) and TRBJ2-5, with 9 bases lining up with TRBD2. Germline V lookup: CDR1 LGHDT, CDR2 YNNKEL (reference sequence). This CDR3 comprises 15 residues. V trimming: 2 bases; J trimming: 2 bases; junction bases outside the gene matches: 3. The DNA for the CDR3 is TGTGCCAGCAGCCAAATTGCGGGAGGGCAAGAGACCCAGTACTTC. Amino acid sequence: CASSQIAGGQETQYF.

This clone has a single count. The rearrangement links TRBV5-1 to TRBJ2-5; D might be TRBD1 (6 bases). The germline CDR1 and CDR2 sequences are SGHRS and YFSETQ. Trimming took off 1 base at V and 7 bases at J, with 23 bases between the two ends. The CDR3 consists of 17 residues. The chain's CDR3 is CASSLPPGRGDGVTQYF. CDR3 nucleotide sequence: TGCGCCAGCAGCTTGCCCCCTGGCAGGGGAGATGGGGTGACCCAGTACTTC.

The genes are TRBV6-5 and TRBJ2-3; the D gene is possibly TRBD2 (6 bases). This CDR3 spans 15 amino acids. V dropped 2 bases and J dropped 2 bases, with 11 bases sitting between them. CDR1 MNHEY and CDR2 SVGAGI come from the germline V gene. CDR3 DNA: TGTGCCAGCAGTTACCTGTCGCGGGACACAGATACGCAGTATTTT. Protein sequence: CASSYLSRDTDTQYF.

A few counts support this clone. J is TRBJ1-1 and V is TRBV27; TRBD1 is a possible D gene (5 bases). The V gene lost 8 bases and the J gene lost 11 bases, with 24 bases spanning the gap. The V gene's germline CDR1 is MNHEY and CDR2 SMNVEV (reference sequence). This CDR3 region has 14 residues. As DNA, the CDR3 is TGTGCCAGCGGGGTGTTGGGGGGACGGGGATTGGCTTTCTTT. This gives the protein CASGVLGGRGLAFF.

This clone appeared a single time. The chain combines TRBV9 with TRBJ1-4; 7 bases align to TRBD1. Trimming at V came to 0 bases and at J to 5 bases, leaving 4 bases not matched to a gene. The CDR3 loop spans 15 amino acids. CDR1 and CDR2 from the germline V gene are SGDLS and YYNGEE. The DNA for the CDR3 is TGTGCCAGCAGCGTAGTGGGACAGTCGAATGAAAAACTGTTTTTT. Its translation is CASSVVGQSNEKLFF. Supplemented by reference TRBV9 and TRBJ1-4, the full variable domain reads DSGVTQTPKHLITATGQRVTLRCSPRSGDLSVYWYQQSLDQGLQFLIQYYNGEERAKGNILERFSAQQFPDLHSELNLSSLELGDSALYFCASSVVGQSNEKLFFGSGTQLSVL.

V usage is TRBV6-6 and J usage is TRBJ1-5; TRBD1 aligns across 9 bases. The CDR3 totals 15 residues. Unmatched junction bases numbered 0, after V lost 2 bases and J lost 1 base. From germline, CDR1 is MNHNY and CDR2 SVGAGI (reference sequence). CDR3 DNA sequence: TGTGCCAGCAGTTACGGGACAGGGAGCAATCAGCCCCAGCATTTT. Translation: CASSYGTGSNQPQHF.

The J gene is TRBJ2-7, the V gene TRBV28; 8 bases are a match to TRBD2. Germline V gives CDR1 MDHEN, CDR2 SYDVKM. V dropped 6 bases and J dropped 3; count of bases not matched to a gene: 7. The CDR3 contains 14 residues. Here the CDR3 DNA reads TGTGCCAGCAGCTCTCGGGGACTAGTCTACGAGCAGTACGTC. It specifies CASSSRGLVYEQYV.

This clone was detected only a few times. This chain joins TRBV25-1 and TRBJ1-2; no reliable D call. V was cut by 3 bases and J by 4 bases, with 6 bases left in between. CDR1 and CDR2 (germline): MGHDK, SYGVNS. CDR3 size: 12 residues. CDR3 protein: CASSEAGYGYTF. The CDR3 nucleotides read TGTGCCAGCAGTGAGGCAGGCTATGGCTACACCTTC.

The chain joins TRBV4-1 to TRBJ1-2; 12 bases align to TRBD1. V dropped 1 base and J dropped 8; count of bases not matched to a gene: 5. The germline V gene has CDR1 MGHRA and CDR2 YSYEKL. There are 15 residues in the CDR3. The CDR3 DNA is TGCGCCAGCAGCCAAGGAGGGACAGGGGGCGTAGGCTACACCTTC. Translating gives CASSQGGTGGVGYTF.

The chain carries TRBV4-3 and TRBJ2-3, with TRBD2 identical over 8 bases. The CDR3 spans 16 residues. Germline V gives CDR1 LGHNA, CDR2 YSLEER. The J segment lost 5 bases and the V segment lost 0 bases, leaving 7 bases of the junction unmatched. The CDR3 coding sequence is TGCGCCAGCAGCCAAGAAACAGCGGGAGTGATAGATACGCAGTATTTT. Translating it yields CASSQETAGVIDTQYF.

The genes are TRBV27 and TRBJ2-1; 12 nucleotides agree with TRBD2. Germline assignment: CDR1 MNHEY and CDR2 SMNVEV (reference sequence). The CDR3 extends over 17 amino acids. The V segment lost 3 bases and the J segment 4 bases; nucleotides outside the gene matches: 7. The CDR3 loop is CASSLEPGLAGYNEQFF. The DNA for the CDR3 is TGTGCCAGCAGTTTGGAACCGGGACTAGCGGGTTACAATGAGCAGTTCTTC.

The chain recombines TRBV27 with TRBJ1-2; D unresolved. Deletions cut 3 bases from V and 1 base from J, with 15 bases between. This CDR3 region has 16 residues. Germline lookup yields CDR1 MNHEY and CDR2 SMNVEV (reference sequence). The CDR3 coding sequence is TGTGCCAGCAGTTTTCGGAGAGGGCTGGTTAACTATGGCTACACCTTC. Encoded protein: CASSFRRGLVNYGYTF.

V is TRBV5-1 and J is TRBJ2-3; maybe TRBD2 (7 bases). The CDR3 has 15 amino acids. From germline, CDR1 is SGHRS and CDR2 YFSETQ. V dropped 3 bases and J dropped 0 bases, with 11 bases sitting between them. CDR3 DNA: TGCGCCAGCAGCTCGGGGGGCAGAAGCACAGATACGCAGTATTTT. Its protein is CASSSGGRSTDTQYF.

CDR3 protein: CASSVVTGLTEAFF. DNA of the CDR3: TGTGCCAGCAGCGTAGTGACAGGTCTCACTGAAGCTTTCTTT. The chain carries TRBV9 and TRBJ1-1; tentatively, D is TRBD1 (6 bases). The CDR3 runs 14 residues. V lost 0 bases, J lost 4 bases, and 10 bases lay in between. Germline CDR1 SGDLS, CDR2 YYNGEE.

The chain has TRBV6-5 and TRBJ2-1; D may be TRBD1 (5 bases). Deletions cut 9 bases from V and 10 bases from J, with 19 bases between. From germline, CDR1 is MNHEY and CDR2 SVGAGI. This CDR3 region has 13 residues. The CDR3 nucleotides read TGTGCCAGTAGGGGTACTAAATTCACCGAGCAGTTCTTC. This codes for CASRGTKFTEQFF.

This chain uses TRBV6-6 with TRBJ2-7, with a weak D call TRBD2 (5 bases). CDR1 and CDR2 from the germline V gene are MNHNY and SVGAGI (reference sequence). The V gene lost 4 bases and the J gene lost 2 bases, with 18 bases spanning the gap. The CDR3 contains 16 residues. In DNA form, the CDR3 reads TGTGCCAGCAGTTTCGGCCATCTAGCAGTCCCCTACGAGCAGTACGTC. This encodes CASSFGHLAVPYEQYV.

V usage is TRBV10-1 and J usage is TRBJ1-1, with D tentatively TRBD1 (5 bases). Germline-derived CDR1 and CDR2 are WNHNN and SYGVQD (reference sequence). V lost 3 bases and J lost 1, with 6 bases in between. The CDR3 spans 13 residues. The CDR3 nucleotides read TGCGCCAGCAGTGAAAGGGGGAACACTGAAGCTTTCTTT. It codes for CASSERGNTEAFF.

V gene TRBV6-2 or TRBV6-3 combines with J gene TRBJ1-1; 8 bases fit TRBD1. Germline loops: CDR1 MNHEY, CDR2 SVGEGT. The CDR3 extends over 15 amino acids. V was clipped by 2 bases and J by 4 bases; unmatched bases: 6. The CDR3: CASSYPHRGVTEAFF. The DNA for the CDR3 is TGTGCCAGCAGTTACCCTCACAGGGGGGTCACTGAAGCTTTCTTT.

This chain links TRBV6-5 with TRBJ2-5; 9 bases are shared with TRBD2. V shed 6 bases, J shed 6 bases, and the junction held 8 bases outside the gene matches. CDR1 and CDR2 from the germline V gene are MNHEY and SVGAGI. There are 14 residues in the CDR3. The chain's CDR3 is CASSREAGGQTQYF. CDR3 DNA sequence: TGTGCCAGCAGCCGAGAAGCGGGAGGCCAGACCCAGTACTTC.

V and J are TRBV11-2 and TRBJ2-5; 8 bases are shared with TRBD1. CDR1 is SGHAT, CDR2 FQNNGV, per germline. The V segment lost 4 bases and the J segment 0 bases; nucleotides outside the gene matches: 10. This CDR3 has 17 amino acids. The CDR3 nucleotides are TGTGCCAGCAGCTCCCGGACAGGGTTTTTGTACCAAGAGACCCAGTACTTC. It yields the protein CASSSRTGFLYQETQYF.

The rearrangement joins TRBV6-2 or TRBV6-3 to TRBJ2-3, with D unclear. The germline V gene encodes CDR1 MNHEY and CDR2 SVGEGT. This CDR3 comprises 14 residues. The germline V and J ends were trimmed by 3 bases and 0 bases, with 7 bases remaining between them. The CDR3 DNA sequence: TGTGCCAGCAGTTATCGAACTAGCACAGATACGCAGTATTTT. Amino acids: CASSYRTSTDTQYF.

This clone appeared a few times. The rearrangement links TRBV18 to TRBJ2-7, with a weak D call TRBD2 (7 bases). CDR1 is KGHSH, CDR2 LQKENI, per germline. The CDR3 covers 12 residues. V lost 5 bases and J lost 4, with 9 bases in between. CDR3 sequence: CASSEGGYEQYV. The CDR3 nucleotides read TGTGCCAGCTCAGAGGGGGGGTACGAGCAGTACGTC.

The genes are TRBV7-2 and TRBJ2-5; TRBD2 matches 8 bases. Germline trimming cut 2 bases from V and 4 bases from J; bases unmatched to any gene: 9. The CDR3 sequence is 16 residues long. Germline values: CDR1 SGHTA, CDR2 FQGNSA. This CDR3 reads CASSLIGGARGETQYF. The CDR3 DNA follows: TGTGCCAGCAGCTTAATCGGGGGGGCGCGGGGAGAGACCCAGTACTTC.

The chain recombines TRBV27 with TRBJ2-5; perhaps TRBD1 as D (5 bases). From germline, CDR1 is MNHEY and CDR2 SMNVEV (reference sequence). This CDR3 contains 14 residues. Trimming stripped 4 bases from V and 7 bases from J, with 16 bases between. CDR3 sequence (DNA): TGTGCCAGCAGTTCCAGACAGCAATGGGGGACCCAGTACTTC. Amino acids: CASSSRQQWGTQYF.

The chain carries TRBV6-2 or TRBV6-3 and TRBJ2-1; D possibly corresponds to TRBD1 (5 bases). The CDR3 has 14 residues. Trimming pared 2 bases from V and 3 bases from J, leaving 8 bases between. Germline CDR1 is MNHEY and CDR2 is SVGEGT. In DNA, the CDR3 is TGTGCCAGCAGTTACCAAGGACACTACAATGAGCAGTTCTTC. This gives the protein CASSYQGHYNEQFF.

The chain uses TRBV30 and TRBJ2-1; 8 bases are shared with TRBD1. The CDR3 extends over 12 amino acids. Germline values: CDR1 GTSNPN, CDR2 SVGIG (reference sequence). In nucleotides, the CDR3 is TGTGCTGGACAGGGACCCTACAATGAGCAGTTCTTC. Its protein product is CAGQGPYNEQFF.

The V gene is TRBV9, the J gene TRBJ2-6; D not certain. The CDR3 extends over 18 amino acids. Trimming shortened V by 4 bases and J by 0 bases, and 17 bases separated the two germline ends. Germline CDR1 SGDLS, CDR2 YYNGEE. CDR3 amino acids: CASSLTTRLTSGANVLTF. DNA for the CDR3: TGTGCCAGCAGCCTAACGACACGCCTTACCTCTGGGGCCAACGTCCTGACTTTC.

The chain links TRBV14 to TRBJ1-4; TRBD1 matches 9 bases. CDR1 and CDR2 from the germline V gene are SGHDN and FVKESK. V lost 0 bases, J lost 4 bases, and 12 bases stayed unmatched. The CDR3 covers 19 residues. CDR3 protein: CASSQDTIFPGQGNEKLFF. The CDR3 coding sequence is TGTGCCAGCAGCCAAGATACCATCTTTCCGGGACAGGGTAATGAAAAACTGTTTTTT. The full variable domain, in which reference TRBV14 and TRBJ1-4 provide the parts outside the CDR3, is EAGVTQFPSHSVIEKGQTVTLRCDPISGHDNLYWYRRVMGKEIKFLLHFVKESKQDESGMPNNRFLAERTGGTYSTLKVQPAELEDSGVYFCASSQDTIFPGQGNEKLFFGSGTQLSVL.

V and J are TRBV30 and TRBJ2-3; 9 nucleotides agree with TRBD2. CDR3 length: 16 amino acids. V lost 0 bases and J lost 6; bases outside the gene matches: 10. Germline-derived CDR1 and CDR2 are GTSNPN and SVGIG (reference sequence). CDR3: CAWSVLAGGLGDTQYF. The CDR3, as DNA: TGTGCCTGGAGTGTACTGGCGGGAGGGTTAGGGGATACGCAGTATTTT.

This clone was observed a few times. The chain links TRBV27 to TRBJ2-5; maybe TRBD2 (5 bases). V was trimmed by 4 bases and J by 5 bases, leaving 17 bases between them. The CDR3 is 15 residues long. Germline assignment: CDR1 MNHEY and CDR2 SMNVEV (reference sequence). CDR3 residues: CASSSETGIWETQYF. The CDR3 DNA follows: TGTGCCAGCAGTTCCGAGACGGGGATCTGGGAGACCCAGTACTTC.